This TCR beta chain was identified in a study of beta chain features in type 1 diabetes (dated by TCRdb to 2017 to 2018). About the investigation overall: Patients and healthy donors did not differ in mean age, gender distribution, total cell number or subset yield. A total of roughly 100,000,000 sorted cells were examined across all samples, and the number of cells per subset was strongly correlated with RNA yield. In the study, TCRB repertoires of sorted circulating CD4+ T cell subsets from recently diagnosed type 1 diabetes patients were compared with those of matched healthy donors. Whereas all 30 or so donors provided naive and central memory subsets, regulatory and stem cell-like memory subsets were isolated from just 8 patients and roughly 8 healthy donors. Study-wide findings and limitations: Type 1 diabetes patients showed a moderate but significant shortening of TCRB CDR3 length in all four CD4+ subsets. Shorter templates might have been favored by PCR, but patient and control samples were amplified and corrected together, so both groups would have been affected equally by any skew. Naive, central memory and regulatory TCRB repertoires appeared more similar among patients than among healthy donors. At VDJ recombination sites, type 1 diabetes patients had fewer insertions and more deleted nucleotides, which implies abnormalities in thymic rearrangement. Because cDNA rather than genomic DNA was sequenced, highly expressing activated cells could have been over-represented, although no difference in activation and CD3 levels was found between groups. Because small numbers of individuals were included in the HLA sub-analyses, any influence of HLA type on TCRB rearrangement was left unresolved.

From each donor, a single peripheral blood sample of 100 to 150 mL on average was drawn into heparinised tubes. A BD FACSAria II and a panel including CD45RO, CCR7, CD25, CD127, CD95 and CD27 were used to sort naive, central memory, regulatory and stem cell-like memory CD4+ T cells. A purity above 98% was achieved for all sorted populations. PBMCs were isolated immediately by Lymphoprep density gradient centrifugation and stained directly without culture. So that batch effects would be minimized, each experiment stained and sorted samples in pairs, pairing one healthy donor with one patient. The CDR3 covers 16 residues, taking in both the cysteine and the phenylalanine. Only the CDR3 DNA is retained, 48 bases long and in frame from the first base. Reading the germline V gene gives CDR1 MGHRA and CDR2 YSYEKL. V lost 2 bases and J lost 7 bases, and the count of bases not matched to a germline gene is 13.

The entire isolated RNA was reverse transcribed using the High Capacity cDNA Reverse Transcription Kit, and thus expressed TCRB transcripts were sequenced. Naive, central memory and regulatory T cell samples underwent deep immunoSEQ sequencing, averaging about 3.57 million total reads per sample. Sorted cells were lysed in RLT buffer, and RNA was extracted using DNase-treated RNeasy Micro or Mini kits according to cell number. To prevent cross-contamination, each cell subset was processed individually, whereas patient and healthy donor samples were processed jointly. Using the immunoSEQ multiplex PCR, TCRB sequences were amplified from cDNA into 87-bp fragments spanning the CDR3 region. Amplicons were sequenced on the Illumina HiSeq platform. Regarding the original processing steps: Synthetic template baselines were used to correct PCR bias computationally, reads within Hamming distance 2 were collapsed together, and singletons that could not be merged were discarded. Reads were aligned against IMGT to assign V, D and J genes, CDR3 length and insertions or deletions at six rearrangement sites. Within each subset, clonotype counts were normalized to sorted cell number, after which true diversity and Gini coefficients were computed with the tcR R package. The overlap coefficient, calculated on TCRB nucleotide sequences, was used to measure repertoire sharing. Out-of-frame TCRB sequences from naive cells were analyzed as a proxy for the pre-selection repertoire. TCRdb retrieved this table from immuneACCESS and kept in-frame rearrangements only. Not all clones are present; in checked studies, unresolved V genes account for under half, and no reason is known for the remainder. The DNA was the basis for D and trimming; V, J and clone size are from that table. This sample gives hundreds of thousands of clones in total; roughly 31% of them show up just once. About 0.065% of the sample lies in the top ten.

Turning to this clone: There is no known antigen for this receptor. No much larger clone exists at a distance of one base, and base qualities are not known.

This TCR was recovered from a man between 18 and 29 years old in good health. The receptor chain draws on TRBV4-1 and TRBJ2-7; the central 8 bases match TRBD1. What was sequenced was naive CD4+ T cells from blood. The cell subset or site label corresponds to: true naive CD4+ T cells. The CDR3 corresponds to CASSQPTGAMAGEQYF. The base sequence is TGCGCCAGCAGCCAACCGACAGGGGCTATGGCCGGAGAGCAGTACTTC.